Listed here are 2 T cell receptor beta chains from one sample, sequenced in a study of control samples from healthy donors and cancer patients. The data were produced by immunoSEQ multiplex PCR, yet TCRdb's version contains in-frame clones alone and is incomplete. The data show approximately 170,000 clones, around 88% seen once. The specimen sequenced was blood. All receptors derive from a woman in her twenties or thirties in good health.

The rearrangement joins TRBV28 to TRBJ2-7; D is unclear. V was clipped by 3 bases and J by 8 bases, with 14 bases between them. Germline V gene lookup returns CDR1 MDHEN and CDR2 SYDVKM. This CDR3 spans 13 amino acids. The CDR3 DNA follows: TGTGCCAGCAGTTTCCCTTCACAGTTCCAGCAGTACTTC. Its protein is CASSFPSQFQQYF.

The chain is built from TRBV3-1 (or the pseudogene TRBV3-2) and TRBJ2-7; D may be TRBD1 or TRBD2 (5 bases each). There are 16 residues in the CDR3. Germline CDR1 and CDR2: LGHDT and YNNKEL (reference sequence). Deletions cut 3 bases from V and 2 bases from J, with 17 bases between. The CDR3 loop reads CASSQHSGTQPYEQYF. The CDR3 DNA is TGTGCCAGCAGCCAGCACTCCGGGACCCAACCCTACGAGCAGTACTTC.